This record concerns one T cell receptor (beta chain) sequence. This clonotype was counted a few times. Its antigen target is currently unknown. Base qualities are not provided; no much larger clone lies one nucleotide away. To prepare the library, 5' RACE was applied. Sequencing instrument: NextSeq 500. In the TCR library protocol, a unique molecular identifier was attached to each TCR cDNA molecule so that PCR and sequencing errors could be corrected. In the authors' own workflow: TCR identification, UMI-based error correction and CDR3 extraction were performed with Decombinator tools. TCRs above a frequency of 2 per 1,000, corresponding to the top 1% of the tumor frequency distribution, were defined as expanded. Renyi diversity was calculated using the R vegan package after each repertoire was subsampled 100 times to 5,000 TCRs. To build CDR3 similarity networks, amino acid triplet string-kernel similarity was used, and CDR3s were connected when their pairwise similarity was above 0.82. In-frame beta chains were kept once TCRdb had trimmed the public reads at Q25 with fastp and called clones with MiXCR. Under each unique CDR3 protein, matching rows form one entry showing the most common genes and DNA. These V and J calls are TCRdb output, not the study's own analysis. Counted in this sample were 35,000 to 55,000 distinct CDR3 sequences; 6.5% to 8% of them appeared once. About 39% of the sample rests with the top ten.

The time point label here, explained by the study, means: sample taken at primary tumor resection. For TCR sequencing, whole RNA was extracted from tumor and nontumor lung tissue, or from cryopreserved PBMC samples, and no cell sorting was done. Samples were obtained from roughly 72 patients with early-stage, untreated non-small cell lung cancer from the lung TRACERx cohort. A patient was chosen for TCR sequencing only when enough RNA was available from at least two tumor regions. The record originates from a study of spatial heterogeneity in lung cancer (dated by TCRdb to the late 2010s). About the investigation overall: More beta-chain than alpha-chain transcripts were consistently detected, likely reflecting higher beta-chain transcript abundance. In the raw uncorrected reads, each unique combination of TCR and UMI appeared more than ten times on average. In non-small cell lung cancer, the study quantitatively compared TCR alpha and beta repertoires across several tumor regions, matched nontumor lung, and blood. The study linked features of the TCR repertoire to counts of nonsynonymous mutations, which were determined by whole-exome sequencing of tumor tissue. Both alpha and beta chains were TCR-sequenced in a few hundred tumor regions, around 64 matched nontumor lung samples and some 56 PBMC samples obtained at surgery.

V is cut back by 5 bases and J by 5 bases, with 18 bases in the junction unmatched. CDR3 length: 20 amino acids, cysteine to phenylalanine. Just the 60-base CDR3 DNA is kept, in frame starting at base 1. CDR1 and CDR2, per the germline V gene, are MNHEY and SVGEGT. Overall study outcomes, separate from this receptor: Ubiquitous expanded tumor TCRs were found in blood more often at tumor resection than at routine follow-up. Confirming at a functional level the hypothesis that regional TCRs recognize regional mutations was considered to require additional single-cell paired TCR alpha and beta sequencing.

The material was PBMCs, obtained at surgery. This receptor was taken from a female donor with early-stage non-small cell lung cancer. This chain is built from TRBV6-2 or TRBV6-3 and TRBJ2-5; 15 of the junction bases match TRBD2. For the CDR3, the sequence is CASSLPRTPGLAGGLETQYF. The DNA sequence is as follows: TGTGCCAGCAGTCTCCCACGAACTCCGGGACTAGCGGGGGGCTTGGAGACCCAGTACTTC.